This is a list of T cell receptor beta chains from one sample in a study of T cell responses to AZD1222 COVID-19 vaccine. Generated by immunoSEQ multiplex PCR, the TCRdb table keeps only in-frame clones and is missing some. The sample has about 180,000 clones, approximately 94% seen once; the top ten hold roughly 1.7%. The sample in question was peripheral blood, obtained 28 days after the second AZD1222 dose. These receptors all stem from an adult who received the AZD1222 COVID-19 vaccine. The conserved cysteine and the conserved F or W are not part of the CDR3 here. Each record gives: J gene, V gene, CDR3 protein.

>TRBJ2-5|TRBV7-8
ASSLTGTGETQY
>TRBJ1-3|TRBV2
ASTRQATSGNTIY
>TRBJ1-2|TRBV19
ASSGAVRVGYT
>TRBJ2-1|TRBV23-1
ASRQGRRGNEQF
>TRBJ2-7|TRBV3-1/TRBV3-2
ASSPRWTGERYEQY
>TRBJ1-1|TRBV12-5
ASGASNLDRGYVNTEAF
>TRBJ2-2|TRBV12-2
ASPCLTFPKNYLEEGLGELF
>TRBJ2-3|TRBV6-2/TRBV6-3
ASSATGLADTQY
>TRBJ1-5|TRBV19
ASSTRDSNYQPQH
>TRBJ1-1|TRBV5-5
ASSLLGGGTEAF
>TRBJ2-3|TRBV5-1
ASGGQGTGDTQY
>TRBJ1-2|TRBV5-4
ASSRLGQGVISGYGYT
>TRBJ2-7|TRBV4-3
ASSQWDRVSYEQY
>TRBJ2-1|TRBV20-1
SASSGTSGTSLQDEQF
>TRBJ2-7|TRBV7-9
ASSLVHKTYEQY
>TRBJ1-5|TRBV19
ASSIDPAERSNQPQH
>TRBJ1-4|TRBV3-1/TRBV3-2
ASSQGGTVKGEKLF
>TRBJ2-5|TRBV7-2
ASSLSGGAETQY
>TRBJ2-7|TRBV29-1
SVVADYEQY
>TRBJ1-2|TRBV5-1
ASGEGIYGYT
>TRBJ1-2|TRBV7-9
ASSATGDYGYT
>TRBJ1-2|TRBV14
ASSQVRGPGGYT
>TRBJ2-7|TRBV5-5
ASSSGTEHSYEQY
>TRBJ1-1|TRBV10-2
ASSPGDGTEAF
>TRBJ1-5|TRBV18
ASSPWNQPQH
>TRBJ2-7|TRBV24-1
ATTIGPKYEQY
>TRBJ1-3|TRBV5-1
ASSLQGFSENTIY